What follows are 13 T cell receptor beta chains derived from one specimen sequenced in a study of diagnostic markers for celiac disease (dated by TCRdb to the early 2020s). Data came from an Illumina MiSeq. Reads reprocessed by TCRdb are summarized as one entry per CDR3 protein sequence, and DNA is absent. The data table for this sample lists fewer than 4,000 distinct CDR3 sequences. The ten largest clones add up to 8.5% to 10% of the sample. Sample: either unsorted cells or a sorted T cell fraction (not recorded which). The receptors originated from a human donor. This table probably holds off-target reads from a library built for another chain.

Frequency places this clonotype as medium-sized (0.01 to 0.1%). The rearrangement links TRBV10-3 to TRBJ1-4; no DNA is available, so the TRBD1 call from TCRdb remains unchecked. CDR3 size: 12 residues. Germline V gene lookup returns CDR1 ENHRY and CDR2 SYGVKD. The CDR3 loop is CAISARGEKLFF.

This clonotype counts as medium-sized (0.01 to 0.1%) by frequency. The rearrangement links TRBV11-2 to TRBJ2-6; TCRdb outputs TRBD1, but without DNA this stays unchecked. The CDR3 has 16 amino acids. From germline, CDR1 is SGHAT and CDR2 FQNNGV. CDR3 sequence reads: CASSGVGTGGPGVLTF.

The CDR3 is CASSDLPWTGYNQPQHF. This rearrangement joins TRBV2 to TRBJ1-5; the D call from TCRdb, TRBD1, cannot be confirmed without DNA. The CDR3 contains 17 residues. Germline CDR1 reads SNHLY; CDR2 reads FYNNEI.

This clonotype registers medium-sized (0.01 to 0.1%) by frequency. The rearrangement joins TRBV20-1 to TRBJ2-7; TCRdb indicates TRBD1, and absent DNA this call remains unverified. The CDR3 is 15 residues long. Germline V gene data show CDR1 as DFQATT and CDR2 as SNEGSKA (reference sequence). CDR3 sequence reads: CSARHPYLTGVEQYF.

This clonotype is classed as medium-sized by frequency. The chain employs TRBV12-3 or TRBV12-4 and TRBJ1-5; TCRdb outputs TRBD1, but without DNA this stays unchecked. The CDR3 totals 15 residues. The CDR3 reads CASKSGTANNQPQHF.

This clonotype counts as medium-sized (0.01 to 0.1%) by frequency. This chain links TRBV29-1 with TRBJ1-1. This CDR3 has 13 amino acids. Germline assignment: CDR1 SQVTM and CDR2 ANQGSEA. The CDR3 sequence: CSVEETVGLEAFF.

The chain is built from TRBV4-2 and TRBJ1-1. The germline V gene has CDR1 LGHNA and CDR2 YNFKEQ. This CDR3 contains 13 residues. CDR3 sequence reads: CASSPSSRTEAFF.

The chain recombines TRBV28 with TRBJ2-1; TCRdb's assignment of TRBD1 cannot be checked, as there is no DNA. Germline-derived CDR1 and CDR2 are MDHEN and SYDVKM. The CDR3 is 14 residues long. The CDR3 sequence: CASTKTRGNNEQFF.

In terms of frequency, this clonotype is medium-sized (0.01 to 0.1%). The rearrangement joins TRBV11-2 to TRBJ1-2. This CDR3 region has 13 residues. The germline gives CDR1 SGHAT, CDR2 FQNNGV. The CDR3 here is CASSADLDYGYTF.

This clonotype is deemed large by its frequency. V and J are TRBV5-6 and TRBJ2-4; lacking DNA, the TRBD1 call made by TCRdb goes unchecked. The CDR3 covers 14 residues. Per germline, CDR1 SGHDT and CDR2 YYEEEE. This CDR3 reads CASSLTGGWNIQYF.

This rearrangement joins TRBV4-1 to TRBJ1-2; TCRdb names TRBD1, which stays unverified in the absence of DNA. Germline-derived CDR1 and CDR2 are MGHRA and YSYEKL. The CDR3 is made up of 15 amino acids. CDR3 sequence: CASSQGAGASYGYTF.

By frequency, this clonotype is medium-sized. The chain has TRBV6-5 and TRBJ2-5. The V gene's germline CDR1 is MNHEY and CDR2 SVGAGI. This CDR3 is built from 12 residues. This chain's CDR3 is CASQSDQETQYF.

The chain uses TRBV27 and TRBJ1-2; TCRdb returns TRBD1, unconfirmable since there is no DNA. Germline V lookup: CDR1 MNHEY, CDR2 SMNVEV (reference sequence). This CDR3 has 13 residues. CDR3 protein: CASAPGTAYGYTF.